This T cell receptor (beta chain) was recorded in a study of blood T cell repertoires in COVID-19. Looking at the study overall: Nucleic acid was either cDNA or gDNA, and it came from T cells, B-cell-depleted T cells, or PBMCs.

Per the authors' pipeline: Reference gene primer amplification in the assay estimated nucleated cell counts. Libraries were prepared by immunoSEQ multiplex PCR; TCRdb keeps only in-frame clonotypes and omits some of them. For V, J and clone size, that table is used; D and trimming come from the DNA. The data contain tens of thousands of clones, approximately 86% of them singletons. The sequenced sample consisted of peripheral blood. The sequence was obtained from a man aged 50-59 years with active or convalescent COVID-19.

CDR3 region: CASSQDGGGGPQETQYF. The DNA for the CDR3 is TGCGCCAGCAGCCAAGATGGAGGCGGGGGGCCCCAAGAGACCCAGTACTTC. The chain links TRBV4-1 to TRBJ2-5; 8 nucleotides match TRBD2. The CDR3 extends over 17 amino acids. In germline, CDR1 is MGHRA, CDR2 YSYEKL. V trimming: 0 bases; J trimming: 1 base; junction bases outside the gene matches: 7.